These 5 T cell receptor beta chains were all obtained from the same sample, sequenced in a study of radiation and T cells in renal cell carcinoma (TCRdb year 2020). Library method: the immunoSEQ multiplex PCR assay. Here the immuneACCESS table is served through TCRdb, limited to in-frame sequences with V and J called. Missing clones are a known gap in these copies; in checked studies unresolved V genes cover under half, and the rest lacks a known reason. The sample has about 130,000 clones on record, approximately 82% of them singletons. Of the sample, about 3% falls within the top ten clones. This specimen's time point label, per the study, means: baseline pretreatment blood. The intended sense of this specimen's treatment or condition label: 15 Gy SBRT to primary tumor, nephrectomy 4 weeks later. Specimen: blood, collected from a patient whose treatment included radiotherapy and nephrectomy. The receptors derive from a woman in her sixties or seventies with renal cell carcinoma.

The chain links TRBV7-3 to TRBJ1-1, with 8 bases that match TRBD1. The CDR3 sequence is 14 residues long. With 5 bases clipped from V and 5 bases from J, the junction kept 7 bases outside the gene matches. The germline gives CDR1 SGHTA, CDR2 FQGTGA. The CDR3 is CASSPTGGETEAFF. The CDR3 nucleotides are TGTGCCAGCAGCCCCACAGGGGGTGAGACTGAAGCTTTCTTT.

The rearrangement links TRBV7-2 to TRBJ2-1, with D tentatively TRBD2 (5 bases). The ends were cut back, 0 bases at V and 13 bases at J, with 16 bases in the middle. Germline CDR1 is SGHTA and CDR2 is FQGNSA. The CDR3 is 14 residues long. CDR3 nucleotides: TGTGCCAGCAGCTTAGCGAGGTCTAGCCCCGGCCAGTTCTTC. Its translation: CASSLARSSPGQFF.

The chain has TRBV5-5 and TRBJ2-4; TRBD1 agrees at 7 bases. The junction had 9 bases not matched to a gene; V was cut back by 2 bases and J by 7 bases. The CDR3 spans 15 residues. CDR1 and CDR2 from the germline V gene are SGHKS and YYEKEE (reference sequence). CDR3 region: CASSLQGDSRNIQYF. CDR3 DNA sequence: TGTGCCAGCAGCTTACAAGGGGACAGTCGGAACATTCAGTACTTC.

The chain combines TRBV28 with TRBJ1-5, with TRBD1 as a possible D gene (5 bases). V lost 3 bases and J lost 6, with 12 bases in between. Germline V gives CDR1 MDHEN, CDR2 SYDVKM. This CDR3 spans 14 amino acids. Here the CDR3 DNA reads TGTGCCAGCAGTTTTTCGGCAGGGAGTCAGCCCCAGCATTTT. Amino acids: CASSFSAGSQPQHF.

This sequence joins TRBV5-1 and TRBJ1-2; D gene unclear. The CDR3 contains 18 residues. With 0 bases removed from V and 8 bases from J, the gap between germline ends came to 26 bases. Germline V gene lookup returns CDR1 SGHRS and CDR2 YFSETQ. The CDR3 reads CASSLEGRGGPLSEGYTF. In DNA form, the CDR3 reads TGCGCCAGCAGCTTGGAAGGTCGGGGAGGTCCCTTGTCGGAGGGCTACACCTTC.